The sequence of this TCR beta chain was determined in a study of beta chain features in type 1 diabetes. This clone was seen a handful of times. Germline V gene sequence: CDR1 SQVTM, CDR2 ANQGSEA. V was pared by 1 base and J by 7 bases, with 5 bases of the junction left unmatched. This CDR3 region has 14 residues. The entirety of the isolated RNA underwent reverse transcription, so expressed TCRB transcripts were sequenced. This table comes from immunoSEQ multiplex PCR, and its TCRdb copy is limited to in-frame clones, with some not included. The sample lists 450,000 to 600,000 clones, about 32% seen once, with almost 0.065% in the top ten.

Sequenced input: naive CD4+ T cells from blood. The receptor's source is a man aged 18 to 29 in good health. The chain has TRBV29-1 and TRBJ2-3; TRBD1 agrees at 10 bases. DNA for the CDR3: TGCAGCGTTGAAGTAGGGGACAGGGGATATACGCAGTATTTT. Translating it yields CSVEVGDRGYTQYF.